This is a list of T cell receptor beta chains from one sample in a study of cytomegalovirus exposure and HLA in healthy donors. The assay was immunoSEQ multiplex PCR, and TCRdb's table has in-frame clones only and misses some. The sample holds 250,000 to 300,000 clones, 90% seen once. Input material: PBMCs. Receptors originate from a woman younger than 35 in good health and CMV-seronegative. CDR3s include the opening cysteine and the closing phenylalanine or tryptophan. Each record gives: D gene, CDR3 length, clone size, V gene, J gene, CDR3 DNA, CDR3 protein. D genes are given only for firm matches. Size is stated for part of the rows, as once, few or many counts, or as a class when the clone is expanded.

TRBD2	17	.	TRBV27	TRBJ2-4	TGTGCCAGCAGTTTCAGGTCGGTAGCGGGAGCCAAAAACATTCAGTACTTC	CASSFRSVAGAKNIQYF
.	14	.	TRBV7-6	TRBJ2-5	TGTGCCAGCAGCTTATCCCCACAGCAAGAGACCCAGTACTTC	CASSLSPQQETQYF
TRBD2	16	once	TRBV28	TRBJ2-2	TGTGCCAGCAGTCCCATTCGCGGGGGGAACGCCGGGGAGCTGTTTTTT	CASSPIRGGNAGELFF
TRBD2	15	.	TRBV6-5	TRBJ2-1	TGTGCCAGCAGGGGACTAGCGGGGGGGTTTCGTGAGCAGTTCTTC	CASRGLAGGFREQFF
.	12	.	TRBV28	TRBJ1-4	TGTGCCAGCAGTTTCGGGTCTGAAAAACTGTTTTTT	CASSFGSEKLFF
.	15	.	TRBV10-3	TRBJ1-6	TGTGCCATCAGTGAGTCGACTCGCTCGAATTCACCCCTCCACTTT	CAISESTRSNSPLHF
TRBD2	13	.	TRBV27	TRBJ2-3	TGTGCCAGCAGGAGCGGGGGCACAGATACGCAGTATTTT	CASRSGGTDTQYF
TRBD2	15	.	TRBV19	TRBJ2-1	TGTGCCAGTAGTATGGGAGGGTTCCCCTACAATGAGCAGTTCTTC	CASSMGGFPYNEQFF
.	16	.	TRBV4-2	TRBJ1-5	TGTGCCAGCAGCCAAGATCTCGGCGGCCGCAATCAGCCCCAGCATTTT	CASSQDLGGRNQPQHF
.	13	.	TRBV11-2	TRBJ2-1	TGTGCCAGCAGCCGGGTCGGCAACAATGAGCAGTTCTTC	CASSRVGNNEQFF
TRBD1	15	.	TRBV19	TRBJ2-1	TGTGCCAGTACCCGGGCAGGGGGCATCTACAATGAGCAGTTCTTC	CASTRAGGIYNEQFF
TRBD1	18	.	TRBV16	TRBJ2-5	TGTGCCAGCAGTCAAAATTTGGCAGGGGGACCCCTCCAAGAGACCCAGTACTTC	CASSQNLAGGPLQETQYF
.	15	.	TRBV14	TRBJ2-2	TGTGCCAGCAGCCCACCGGGACACCTCACCGGGGAGCTGTTTTTT	CASSPPGHLTGELFF
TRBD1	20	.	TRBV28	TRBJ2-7	TGTGCCAGCAGCGGGCGGGACAGGGGCCGGGACTTTCAAAGCTCCTACGAGCAGTACTTC	CASSGRDRGRDFQSSYEQYF
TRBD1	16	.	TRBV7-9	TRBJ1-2	TGTGCCAGCAGCCCGGACAGAACAGGGGCTAACTATGGCTACACCTTC	CASSPDRTGANYGYTF
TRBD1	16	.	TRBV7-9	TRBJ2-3	TGTGCCAGCAGCTTCCTGGACAGGGGCAATCAGGTTGCGCAGTATTTT	CASSFLDRGNQVAQYF
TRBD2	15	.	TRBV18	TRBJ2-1	TGTGCCAGCTCAATACTAGCGGGAGACTACAATGAGCAGTTCTTC	CASSILAGDYNEQFF
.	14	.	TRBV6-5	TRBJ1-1	TGTGCCAGCAGTTATTTGGGGAGCAACACTGAAGCTTTCTTT	CASSYLGSNTEAFF
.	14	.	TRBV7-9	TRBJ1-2	TGTGCCAGCAGCGTAAAACAGGTGGACTATGGCTACACCTTC	CASSVKQVDYGYTF
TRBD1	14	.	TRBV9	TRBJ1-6	TGTGCCAGCAGCTTGACAGGGGAAAATTCACCCCTCCACTTT	CASSLTGENSPLHF
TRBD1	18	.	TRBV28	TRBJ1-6	TGTGCCAGCAGAACGGGACAGGGGTATAGCTCCTATAATTCACCCCTCCACTTT	CASRTGQGYSSYNSPLHF
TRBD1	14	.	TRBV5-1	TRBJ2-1	TGCGCCAGCAGCTTGGGACAGGGCACCAGTGAGCAGTTCTTC	CASSLGQGTSEQFF
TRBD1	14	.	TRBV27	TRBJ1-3	TGTGCCAGCAGTTTTACAGGGGGTGAAAACACCATATATTTT	CASSFTGGENTIYF
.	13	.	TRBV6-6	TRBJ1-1	TGTGCCAGCAGTAGGGAGTTGGGCACTGAAGCTTTCTTT	CASSRELGTEAFF
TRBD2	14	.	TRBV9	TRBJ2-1	TGTGCCAGCAGCGAGGGACTAGCTAAGGTTGAGCAGTTCTTC	CASSEGLAKVEQFF
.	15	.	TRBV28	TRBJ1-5	TGTGCCAGCAGCTCCGGGTTAAGGGGGAGTCAGCCCCAGCATTTT	CASSSGLRGSQPQHF
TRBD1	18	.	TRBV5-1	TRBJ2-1	TGCGCCAGCAGCTTGGAGGGGCGAACCGGGACAGGGGACAATGAGCAGTTCTTC	CASSLEGRTGTGDNEQFF
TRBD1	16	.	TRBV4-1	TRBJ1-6	TGCGCCAGCAGCCATTCCCCGGGACAGGGCAATTCACCCCTCCACTTT	CASSHSPGQGNSPLHF
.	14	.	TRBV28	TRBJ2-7	TGTGCCAGCAGTCCTGCCCGCGGATCCAACGAGCAGTACTTC	CASSPARGSNEQYF
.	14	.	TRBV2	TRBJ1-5	TGTGCCAGCAGTGAAGCGGACAGAGGGGAGCCCCAGCATTTT	CASSEADRGEPQHF
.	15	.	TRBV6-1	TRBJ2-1	TGTGCCAGCAGTGACTGGGTCGGGAAAGGAAATGAGCAGTTCTTC	CASSDWVGKGNEQFF
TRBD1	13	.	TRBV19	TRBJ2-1	TGTGCCAGTAGTAACACCACAGGGGGCAAGCAGTTCTTC	CASSNTTGGKQFF
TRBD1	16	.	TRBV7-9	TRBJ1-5	TGTGCCAGCAGCTTCTCAGGACAGGGGGGTAGTGAGCCCCAGCATTTT	CASSFSGQGGSEPQHF
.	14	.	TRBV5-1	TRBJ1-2	TGCGCCAGCAGCTTGGGACAGTCATCATATGGCTACACCTTC	CASSLGQSSYGYTF
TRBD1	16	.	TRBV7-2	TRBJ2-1	TGTGCCAGCAGCACCCGACAGGGAATGACCTACAATGAGCAGTTCTTC	CASSTRQGMTYNEQFF
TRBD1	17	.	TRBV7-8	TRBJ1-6	TGTGCCAGCATCCCTCAGGGGGCAGACATTTCTAATTCACCCCTCCACTTT	CASIPQGADISNSPLHF
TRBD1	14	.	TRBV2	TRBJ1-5	TGTGCCAGCAGTGACCAACAGGGGAATCAGCCCCAGCATTTT	CASSDQQGNQPQHF
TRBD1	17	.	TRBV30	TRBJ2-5	TGTGCCTGGAGCCGGGACAGGGGCGTCCTGTACCAAGAGACCCAGTACTTC	CAWSRDRGVLYQETQYF
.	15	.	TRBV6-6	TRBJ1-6	TGTGCCAGCAGTGCGACAGGCGGCCATAATTCACCCCTCCACTTT	CASSATGGHNSPLHF
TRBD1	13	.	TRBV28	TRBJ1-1	TGTGCCAGCAGTTCGGGACAGGGTCCGGAAGCTTTCTTT	CASSSGQGPEAFF